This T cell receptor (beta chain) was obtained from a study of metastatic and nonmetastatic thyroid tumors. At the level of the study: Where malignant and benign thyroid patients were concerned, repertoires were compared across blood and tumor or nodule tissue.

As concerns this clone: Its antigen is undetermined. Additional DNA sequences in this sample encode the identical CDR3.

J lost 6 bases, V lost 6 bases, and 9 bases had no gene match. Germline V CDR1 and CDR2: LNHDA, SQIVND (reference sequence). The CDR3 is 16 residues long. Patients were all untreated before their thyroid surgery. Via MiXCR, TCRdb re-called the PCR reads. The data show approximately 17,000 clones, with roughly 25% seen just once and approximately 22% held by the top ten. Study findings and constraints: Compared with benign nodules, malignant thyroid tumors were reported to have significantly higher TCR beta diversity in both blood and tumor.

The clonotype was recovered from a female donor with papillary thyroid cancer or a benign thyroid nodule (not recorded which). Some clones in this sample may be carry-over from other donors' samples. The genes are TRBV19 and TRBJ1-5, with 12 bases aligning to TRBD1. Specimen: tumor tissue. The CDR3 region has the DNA TGTGCCAGTAGCCCCGGGACAGGGGGCGAGGGTCAGCCCCAGCATTTT. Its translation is CASSPGTGGEGQPQHF. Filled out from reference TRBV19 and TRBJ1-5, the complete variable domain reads DGGITQSPKYLFRKEGQNVTLSCEQNLNHDAMYWYRQDPGQGLRLIYYSQIVNDFQKGDIAEGYSVSREKKESFPLTVTSAQKNPTAFYLCASSPGTGGEGQPQHFGDGTRLSIL.